This T cell receptor beta chain was documented in a study of cytomegalovirus exposure and HLA in healthy donors. Broader study findings: For TCR beta chains, V- and J-gene trimming was later linked to a missense DCLRE1C variant. TCR beta chains associated with HLA were, in a later analysis, more clonally expanded than equally common others.

PCR employed 60 Vbeta and 13 Jbeta primers. The assay was immunoSEQ multiplex PCR, and TCRdb's table has in-frame clones only and misses some. This sample's clone table lists about 140,000 clones. The CDR3 contains 14 residues. In germline, CDR1 is MNHEY, CDR2 SMNVEV (reference sequence). With V trimmed by 7 bases and J by 2 bases, 6 bases remained unmatched. A word on this clone: What it recognizes is unknown.

The V gene is TRBV27, the J gene TRBJ2-3, with 7 bases fitting TRBD1. Sequenced input: PBMCs. This receptor was taken from a male donor in good health and CMV-seronegative. The CDR3 is CASTQTGYTDTQYF. DNA for the CDR3: TGTGCCAGCACCCAGACAGGGTACACAGATACGCAGTATTTT.